Shown below are 15 T cell receptor beta chains from a single sample sequenced in a study of post-analysis software for immune sequencing data. The TCR beta cDNA libraries contained unique molecular identifiers. In TCRdb, the PCR reads were re-called with MiXCR into one record per CDR3 protein. There are about 540,000 distinct CDR3 sequences in the sample; roughly 34% occur only once, and 4.5% to 7.5% lies in the top ten. Study results and limitations: Patients carried roughly five TRBV segments more frequently than controls did, and TRBV5-6, TRBV5-1 and TRBV20-1 were among them.

Their antigens are not known. Sequences were obtained from blood. The source is a girl aged 2-17 years with multiple sclerosis.

This sequence joins TRBV10-3 and TRBJ2-1, with 8 bases lining up with TRBD2. V lost 8 bases, J lost 8 bases, and 2 bases stayed unmatched. This CDR3 region has 11 residues. Germline CDR1 reads ENHRY; CDR2 reads SYGVKD. The DNA for the CDR3 is TGTGCCATCGCGGGGGGACATGAGCAGTTCTTC. Its translation is CAIAGGHEQFF.

This clonotype was counted between two and nine times. V and J are TRBV9 and TRBJ1-2; 8 bases agree with TRBD1. The CDR3 loop spans 15 amino acids. In germline, CDR1 is SGDLS, CDR2 YYNGEE. J gave up 7 bases and V 4 bases, and 12 bases lay outside the gene matches. The CDR3 bases are TGTGCCAGCAGCAGGTCCGGGGGACAGGAGTCTGGCTACACCTTC. It yields the protein CASSRSGGQESGYTF.

This clonotype came up a few times. This rearrangement joins TRBV6-1 to TRBJ2-2, with 9 bases aligning to TRBD1. The CDR3 covers 19 residues. The V gene's germline CDR1 is MNHNS and CDR2 SASEGT. Unmatched junction bases numbered 18, after V lost 5 bases and J lost 5 bases. CDR3 loop: CASSRSEGTGGASTGELFF. CDR3 bases: TGTGCCAGCAGTAGATCAGAAGGAACAGGGGGCGCGAGTACCGGGGAGCTGTTTTTT.

The chain couples TRBV12-3 or TRBV12-4 to TRBJ2-7, with D uncertain. V lost 3 bases, J lost 5 bases, and 11 bases lay in between. There are 13 residues in the CDR3. DNA of the CDR3: TGTGCCAGCAGTTTTTCACTACGGGACGAGCAGTACTTC. Residues: CASSFSLRDEQYF.

V gene TRBV7-2 combines with J gene TRBJ1-4; D is uncertain. The CDR3 totals 14 residues. The V gene lost 5 bases and the J gene lost 5 bases, with 12 bases spanning the gap. From germline, CDR1 is SGHTA and CDR2 FQGNSA. CDR3 sequence (DNA): TGTGCCAGCAGCCCGCCCCGGAGAAATGAAAAACTGTTTTTT. Residues: CASSPPRRNEKLFF.

The genes are TRBV6-5 and TRBJ2-7, with D uncertain. The closer fit of TRBJ2-5 to the DNA end suggests the J call may be wrong. Germline lookup yields CDR1 MNHEY and CDR2 SVGAGI. The CDR3 loop spans 13 amino acids. As DNA, the CDR3 is TGTGCCAGCAGTTCCGACACTCAAGAGACCCAGTACTTC. Translating gives CASSSDTQETQYF.

This clonotype came up a few times. This rearrangement joins TRBV7-2 to TRBJ2-3, with 7 positions matching TRBD1. V lost 2 bases to trimming and J lost 6 bases; unmatched junction nucleotides: 2. Germline CDR1 is SGHTA and CDR2 is FQGNSA. The CDR3 spans 13 residues. CDR3 residues: CASSLQGDDTQYF. The CDR3 DNA reads TGTGCCAGCAGCTTACAGGGGGATGATACGCAGTATTTT.

The chain recombines TRBV19 with TRBJ2-5; 8 bases agree with TRBD1. The germline CDR1 and CDR2 sequences are LNHDA and SQIVND (reference sequence). Losses at the gene ends were 8 bases for V and 4 bases for J; bases not matched to a gene: 15. CDR3 length: 16 residues. CDR3 sequence: CASQKRTGQVGETQYF. The CDR3 DNA reads as TGTGCCAGTCAAAAACGCACGGGACAGGTCGGAGAGACCCAGTACTTC.

V usage is TRBV12-3 or TRBV12-4 and J usage is TRBJ1-6, with 7 positions matching TRBD1. V was pared by 5 bases and J by 4 bases, with 2 bases of the junction left unmatched. The CDR3 consists of 14 residues. In DNA, the CDR3 is TGTGCCAGCAGTCCGGGACAGTATAATTCACCCCTCCACTTT. Protein: CASSPGQYNSPLHF.

The chain is built from TRBV12-3 or TRBV12-4 and TRBJ1-4, with 9 bases fitting TRBD1. The CDR3 has 14 residues. V trimming: 6 bases; J trimming: 5 bases; junction bases outside the gene matches: 4. The CDR3, as DNA: TGTGCCAGCAGACAGGGACAGGGAAATGAAAAACTGTTTTTT. Residues: CASRQGQGNEKLFF.

J is TRBJ1-2 and V is TRBV25-1, with D tentatively TRBD1 (6 bases). CDR3 length: 14 amino acids. Germline V CDR1 and CDR2: MGHDK, SYGVNS. Trimming took off 5 bases at V and 4 bases at J, with 14 bases between the two ends. CDR3 bases: TGTGCCAGCAGTCAGCCCGGGGGCGCCTATGGCTACACCTTC. Its protein product is CASSQPGGAYGYTF.

This clonotype came up a few times. The chain couples TRBV27 to TRBJ1-5; 9 bases align to TRBD1. Germline V gene lookup returns CDR1 MNHEY and CDR2 SMNVEV (reference sequence). CDR3 size: 19 residues. V lost 6 bases to trimming and J lost 2 bases; unmatched junction nucleotides: 17. This CDR3 is CASRPRRTGVAGGNQPQHF. Written as DNA, the CDR3 is TGTGCCAGCAGGCCGAGGCGGACAGGGGTTGCCGGGGGCAATCAGCCCCAGCATTTT.

The sample holds a few counts of this clonotype. J is TRBJ2-3 and V is TRBV9; D is unresolved. V was clipped by 3 bases and J by 1 base, with 9 bases between them. CDR1 is SGDLS, CDR2 YYNGEE, per germline. The CDR3 totals 14 residues. This CDR3 is CASSAGEGTDTQYF. The CDR3 region has the DNA TGTGCCAGCAGCGCAGGTGAGGGCACAGATACGCAGTATTTT.

The chain links TRBV7-2 to TRBJ2-3; D remains ambiguous. The germline CDR1 and CDR2 sequences are SGHTA and FQGNSA. The CDR3 has 12 amino acids. The V gene lost 4 bases and the J gene lost 9 bases, with 11 bases spanning the gap. CDR3 sequence reads: CASSSDDDTQYF. In DNA, the CDR3 is TGTGCCAGCAGCTCAGATGACGACACGCAGTATTTT.

This clonotype was found a few times. The V call is TRBV12-3 or TRBV12-4, the J call TRBJ1-6, with a possible D match to TRBD1 (5 bases). V was pared by 2 bases and J by 0 bases, with 8 bases between. The CDR3 is 16 amino acids. The CDR3 nucleotides read TGTGCCAGCAGTTTACGACAGACCTCCTATAATTCACCCCTCCACTTT. Translating gives CASSLRQTSYNSPLHF.